The 30 T cell receptor beta chains given below trace back to one sample, sequenced in a study of OX40 agonist ivuxolimab in advanced cancers. Assay used: immunoSEQ multiplex PCR; TCRdb lists only in-frame clones, some missing. The data contain 94,000 or so clones, 84% of them singletons. Sample: CD4+ or CD8+ T cells sorted from blood, taken in a trial of the OX40 agonist ivuxolimab. All receptors derive from an adult with an advanced solid tumor such as melanoma, head and neck, liver or kidney cancer.

The chain recombines TRBV21-1 with TRBJ2-7. TRBV21-1 is a pseudogene. CDR3 length equals 16 residues. The CDR3 reads CASSKVRGAPSYEQYF. Here the CDR3 DNA reads TGTGCCAGCAGCAAAGTTAGGGGGGCCCCCTCCTACGAGCAGTACTTC.

The CDR3 here is CASSFRDNSYNEQFF. The CDR3 DNA reads TGCGCCAGCAGCTTCCGGGACAACTCCTACAATGAGCAGTTCTTC. The V call is TRBV5-1, the J call TRBJ2-1, with a tentative D call TRBD1 (6 bases). V was shortened by 2 bases and J by 0 bases, with 9 bases between the two germline ends. Germline V gene lookup returns CDR1 SGHRS and CDR2 YFSETQ. This CDR3 has 15 residues. The variable domain in full, completed from reference TRBV5-1 and TRBJ2-1, reads KAGVTQTPRYLIKTRGQQVTLSCSPISGHRSVSWYQQTPGQGLQFLFEYFSETQRNKGNFPGRFSGRQFSNSRSEMNVSTLELGDSALYLCASSFRDNSYNEQFFGPGTRLTVL.

The gene calls are TRBV27 and TRBJ1-5; no firm D call. Looked up from germline, CDR1 is MNHEY and CDR2 is SMNVEV (reference sequence). V lost 5 bases, J lost 4 bases, and 6 bases lay in between. The CDR3 extends over 12 amino acids. In DNA form, the CDR3 reads TGTGCCAGCAGTGCCTCTAATCAGCCCCAGCATTTT. Its protein product is CASSASNQPQHF.

V and J are TRBV14 and TRBJ1-1; no firm D call. Germline-derived CDR1 and CDR2 are SGHDN and FVKESK. V gave up 4 bases and J gave up 1 base, with 13 bases separating them. The CDR3 consists of 15 residues. The DNA for the CDR3 is TGTGCCAGCAGCCGACGGACCCCAAGGAACACTGAAGCTTTCTTT. Translation: CASSRRTPRNTEAFF.

This chain uses TRBV6-5 with TRBJ1-6, with a weak D call TRBD1 (5 bases). The CDR3 is 14 amino acids. Trimming left V 2 bases short and J 7 bases short, with 9 bases between. In germline, CDR1 is MNHEY, CDR2 SVGAGI. The CDR3 reads CASSYVGVNSPLHF. As DNA, the CDR3 is TGTGCCAGCAGTTACGTAGGGGTCAATTCACCCCTCCACTTT.

This clone was seen repeatedly, ten times or more. CDR3 loop: CASRQKNGQGGQYF. The CDR3 bases are TGTGCCAGCAGGCAAAAGAACGGACAGGGAGGGCAGTACTTC. This sequence joins TRBV11-1 and TRBJ2-7; 8 positions agree with TRBD1. In germline, CDR1 is SGHAT, CDR2 FQDESV (reference sequence). This CDR3 region has 14 residues. V shed 6 bases, J shed 9 bases, and the junction held 13 bases outside the gene matches.

The chain recombines TRBV6-4 with TRBJ2-3; perhaps TRBD1 as D (6 bases). The V and J ends lost 3 bases and 1 base respectively, with 14 bases between them. This CDR3 has 16 amino acids. CDR1 is MRHNA, CDR2 SNTAGT, per germline. The CDR3 sequence: CASSEVGGTGTDTQYF. The CDR3 region has the DNA TGTGCCAGCAGTGAGGTTGGGGGCACGGGCACAGATACGCAGTATTTT.

This clone was seen just once. The chain employs TRBV7-8 and TRBJ2-5, with a possible D match to TRBD1 (5 bases). The CDR3 totals 16 residues. V lost 3 bases, J lost 1 base, and 15 bases lay in between. Germline V gives CDR1 SGHVS, CDR2 FQNEAQ. CDR3 in amino acids: CASSFVPSGLQETQYF. For the CDR3, the DNA is TGTGCCAGCAGCTTCGTCCCGTCAGGGCTCCAAGAGACCCAGTACTTC.

V usage is TRBV15 and J usage is TRBJ1-1; possibly TRBD1 for D (6 bases). Germline V gene sequence: CDR1 LNHNV, CDR2 YYDKDF (reference sequence). The ends were cut back, 5 bases at V and 1 base at J, with 8 bases in the middle. The CDR3 spans 13 residues. The CDR3 nucleotides read TGTGCCACCAGCTCGGGACAGAACACTGAAGCTTTCTTT. Residues: CATSSGQNTEAFF.

J is TRBJ2-1 and V is TRBV5-1; weak D call: TRBD2 (6 bases). This CDR3 has 15 residues. The germline V gene has CDR1 SGHRS and CDR2 YFSETQ. Trimming left V 0 bases short and J 1 base short, with 8 bases between. The CDR3 DNA reads TGCGCCAGCAGCTTGGGTCTAGCGTCCTACAATGAGCAGTTCTTC. It is translated as CASSLGLASYNEQFF.

The chain is built from TRBV11-1 and TRBJ1-1, with 7 bases aligning to TRBD1. Germline V lookup: CDR1 SGHAT, CDR2 FQDESV (reference sequence). This CDR3 spans 16 amino acids. V lost 0 bases, J lost 4 bases, and 8 bases stayed unmatched. CDR3 amino acids: CASSLATGRGITEAFF. CDR3 coding DNA: TGTGCCAGCAGCTTAGCGACAGGGAGGGGAATCACTGAAGCTTTCTTT.

This clone was seen only once. The chain links TRBV5-1 to TRBJ2-7; D unresolved. The germline gives CDR1 SGHRS, CDR2 YFSETQ. The CDR3 totals 15 residues. Trimming shortened V by 0 bases and J by 5 bases, and 15 bases separated the two germline ends. The CDR3 loop is CASSLGGSLSHEQYF. The CDR3 DNA reads as TGCGCCAGCAGCTTGGGGGGTTCTCTGAGCCACGAGCAGTACTTC.

The V call is TRBV5-6, the J call TRBJ1-5; D remains ambiguous. V was cut by 0 bases and J by 5 bases, with 12 bases left in between. Germline V gene sequence: CDR1 SGHDT, CDR2 YYEEEE. The CDR3 is made up of 15 amino acids. CDR3 loop: CASSLARSPDQPQHF. The CDR3, as DNA: TGTGCCAGCAGCTTGGCTCGGAGCCCAGATCAGCCCCAGCATTTT.

The CDR3 DNA reads as TGTGCCAGCAGCTTGGGGGGCACTTACGAGCAGTACTTC. Encoded protein: CASSLGGTYEQYF. This chain joins TRBV5-4 and TRBJ2-7; weak D call: TRBD1 (5 bases). CDR1 and CDR2 (germline): SGHNT, YYREEE (reference sequence). The CDR3 is 13 amino acids. V lost 0 bases, J lost 4 bases, and 8 bases lay in between.

The rearrangement links TRBV6-1 to TRBJ2-7, with TRBD1 matching over 9 bases. This CDR3 spans 13 amino acids. CDR1 is MNHNS, CDR2 SASEGT, per germline. The junction had 9 bases not matched to a gene; V was cut back by 9 bases and J by 6 bases. In DNA, the CDR3 is TGTGCCAGGGAGACAGGGGGTTCGTGCGAGCAGTACTTC. Translation: CARETGGSCEQYF.

The chain links TRBV6-6 to TRBJ1-1; D gene ambiguous. The CDR3 is 11 residues long. Germline V CDR1 and CDR2: MNHNY, SVGAGI (reference sequence). V dropped 4 bases and J dropped 8 bases, with 8 bases sitting between them. The CDR3 protein is CASSSGGEAFF. The CDR3 DNA reads as TGTGCCAGCAGTTCCGGCGGAGAAGCTTTCTTT.

The rearrangement links TRBV15 to TRBJ1-4; D gene unclear. CDR1 and CDR2 from the germline V gene are LNHNV and YYDKDF (reference sequence). The V end was cut by 5 bases, the J end by 8 bases, with 15 bases between. The length of the CDR3 is 14 residues. The DNA for the CDR3 is TGTGCCACCAGCTTACCCTCCGGTGGGGAAAAACTGTTTTTT. Protein product: CATSLPSGGEKLFF.

V gene TRBV5-1 combines with J gene TRBJ2-2; D assignment may be TRBD1 or TRBD2 (5 bases each). V lost 0 bases to trimming and J lost 0 bases, with 18 bases between them. CDR1 and CDR2 from the germline V gene are SGHRS and YFSETQ. The CDR3 has 19 amino acids. In DNA, the CDR3 is TGCGCCAGCAGCTTGGGGCTGAGGGGATTTGGGGCGAACACCGGGGAGCTGTTTTTT. Residues: CASSLGLRGFGANTGELFF.

The chain combines TRBV15 with TRBJ2-7, with 9 bases aligning to TRBD2. Germline CDR1 and CDR2: LNHNV and YYDKDF (reference sequence). The J segment lost 4 bases and the V segment lost 9 bases, leaving 4 bases of the junction unmatched. The CDR3 consists of 12 residues. CDR3 loop: CATGTSSYEQYF. The CDR3 DNA reads as TGTGCCACAGGGACTAGCAGTTACGAGCAGTACTTC.

The sample holds one count of this clone. The CDR3 nucleotides are TGCGCCAGCAGCTTCGGACTAGCGGGGCCCTACGAGCAGTACTTC. This gives the protein CASSFGLAGPYEQYF. This sequence joins TRBV5-1 and TRBJ2-7; 12 bases fit TRBD2. Germline CDR1 reads SGHRS; CDR2 reads YFSETQ. The CDR3 covers 15 residues. Trimming at V came to 2 bases and at J to 2 bases, leaving 2 bases not matched to a gene.

The gene calls are TRBV19 and TRBJ2-2; TRBD2 matches 7 bases. The V gene end was trimmed by 3 bases and the J gene end by 3 bases; junction bases not matched to a gene: 7. The length of the CDR3 is 16 residues. In germline, CDR1 is LNHDA, CDR2 SQIVND (reference sequence). CDR3 DNA: TGTGCCAGTAGTATCGCTGCCCTAGCGGACACCGGGGAGCTGTTTTTT. Encoded protein: CASSIAALADTGELFF.

This sequence joins TRBV5-6 and TRBJ1-1; weak D call: TRBD1 (6 bases). V was clipped by 0 bases and J by 3 bases, with 12 bases between them. Looked up from germline, CDR1 is SGHDT and CDR2 is YYEEEE. This CDR3 spans 15 amino acids. CDR3 DNA: TGTGCCAGCAGCTTGGTAAGGGGGGATGACACTGAAGCTTTCTTT. This gives the protein CASSLVRGDDTEAFF.

The chain carries TRBV5-4 and TRBJ2-3; TRBD1 agrees at 10 bases. There are 14 residues in the CDR3. After removal of 3 bases from V and 4 bases from J, the junction contained 2 bases not matched to a gene. Germline V CDR1 and CDR2: SGHNT, YYREEE (reference sequence). The DNA for the CDR3 is TGTGCCAGCAGCTGGGACAGGGGTGCAGATACGCAGTATTTT. Translating it yields CASSWDRGADTQYF.

The V call is TRBV10-1, the J call TRBJ2-1; 9 bases fit TRBD2. V was pared by 6 bases and J by 6 bases, with 3 bases of the junction left unmatched. Germline values: CDR1 WNHNN, CDR2 SYGVQD (reference sequence). The CDR3 consists of 13 residues. Written as DNA, the CDR3 is TGCGCCAGCAGCCTAGCGGGATTCAATGAGCAGTTCTTC. Its protein product is CASSLAGFNEQFF.

This chain connects TRBV10-3 to TRBJ2-7; no firm D call. V lost 0 bases and J lost 13, with 10 bases in between. The V gene's germline CDR1 is ENHRY and CDR2 SYGVKD. This CDR3 contains 11 residues. The DNA for the CDR3 is TGTGCCATCAGTGAGTCCTACGAGATTTACTTC. Protein: CAISESYEIYF.

The rearrangement uses TRBV11-2 and TRBJ2-5; D unresolved. Germline V gives CDR1 SGHAT, CDR2 FQNNGV. The CDR3 has 14 amino acids. V was pared by 5 bases and J by 1 base, with 11 bases between. DNA of the CDR3: TGTGCCAGCAGCGTTAGCTCCAGCCAAGAGACCCAGTACTTC. Translating it yields CASSVSSSQETQYF.

There are a few counts of this clone. The chain carries TRBV4-2 and TRBJ1-2, with D perhaps matching TRBD1 (6 bases). This CDR3 comprises 14 residues. Trimming pared 4 bases from V and 5 bases from J, leaving 14 bases between. The V gene's germline CDR1 is LGHNA and CDR2 YNFKEQ. In DNA, the CDR3 is TGTGCCAGCAGCCGGACGCAACAGGGTTATGGCTACACCTTC. Translation gives CASSRTQQGYGYTF.

This sequence joins TRBV19 and TRBJ1-1, with no clear D. Germline V gene sequence: CDR1 LNHDA, CDR2 SQIVND (reference sequence). The CDR3 spans 13 residues. Trimming left V 5 bases short and J 2 bases short, with 9 bases between. CDR3 in DNA: TGTGCCAGTAGTTTTAGTAGAAACACTGAAGCTTTCTTT. Translating it yields CASSFSRNTEAFF.

V and J are TRBV19 and TRBJ2-5, with 9 bases identical to TRBD1. The ends lost 5 bases at V and 13 bases at J; junction bases unmatched: 14. CDR1 LNHDA and CDR2 SQIVND come from the germline V gene (reference sequence). The CDR3 spans 14 residues. CDR3 DNA: TGTGCCAGTAGTCCGGGACAGGGTATCCCCCGCCGGTACTTC. It encodes CASSPGQGIPRRYF. The full variable domain, with the rest looked up from reference TRBV19 and TRBJ2-5, is DGGITQSPKYLFRKEGQNVTLSCEQNLNHDAMYWYRQDPGQGLRLIYYSQIVNDFQKGDIAEGYSVSREKKESFPLTVTSAQKNPTAFYLCASSPGQGIPRRYFGPGTRLLVL.

The J gene is TRBJ2-7, the V gene TRBV5-1; 9 bases are shared with TRBD2. J lost 2 bases, V lost 0 bases, and 6 bases had no gene match. This CDR3 is built from 16 residues. CDR1 and CDR2 from the germline V gene are SGHRS and YFSETQ. CDR3 sequence (DNA): TGCGCCAGCAGCTTGGCCGACTGGACTAGCGCCTACGAGCAGTACTTC. This codes for CASSLADWTSAYEQYF.